This T cell receptor (beta chain) was recovered during a study of CD4+ T cells in melanoma. Germline-derived CDR1 and CDR2 are DFQATT and SNEGSKA (reference sequence). This CDR3 comprises 11 residues. With 6 bases removed from V and 8 bases from J, the gap between germline ends came to 13 bases. To note about this clone: Its antigen is as yet unknown.

Clones were read by immunoSEQ multiplex PCR, and TCRdb kept only the in-frame ones, dropping some. The sample comprises almost 15,000 clones, over 80% of which are singletons, and about 6.6% rests with the top ten. Study results and caveats: In melanoma, neoantigen-specific CD4+ T cells reportedly differed in differentiation state. CD8+ T cell, macrophage and B cell function reportedly correlated with neoantigen-specific CD4+ T cells.

The source of this sequence is a human donor with melanoma. The chain carries TRBV20-1 and TRBJ1-2; possible D gene TRBD1, 6 bases. Sequencing was performed on cells from a culture (not recorded whether cultured in vitro). The CDR3 here is CSAGGPGGYTF. The CDR3, as DNA: TGCAGTGCCGGGGGGCCCGGAGGCTACACCTTC.